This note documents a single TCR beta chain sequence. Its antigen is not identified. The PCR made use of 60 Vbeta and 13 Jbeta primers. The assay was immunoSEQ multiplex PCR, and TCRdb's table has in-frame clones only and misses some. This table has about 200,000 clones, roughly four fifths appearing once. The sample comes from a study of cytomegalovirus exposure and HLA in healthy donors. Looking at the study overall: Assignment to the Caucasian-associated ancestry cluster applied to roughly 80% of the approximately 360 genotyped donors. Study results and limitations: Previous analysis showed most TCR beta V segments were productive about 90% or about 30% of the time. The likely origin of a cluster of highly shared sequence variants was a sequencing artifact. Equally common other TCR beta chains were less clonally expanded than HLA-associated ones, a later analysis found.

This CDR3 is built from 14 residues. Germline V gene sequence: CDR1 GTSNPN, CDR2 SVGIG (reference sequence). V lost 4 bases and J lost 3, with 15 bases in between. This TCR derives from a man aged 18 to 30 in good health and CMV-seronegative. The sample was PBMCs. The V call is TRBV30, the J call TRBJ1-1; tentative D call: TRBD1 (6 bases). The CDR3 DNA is TGTGCCTGGAATAAACAGGGTCTAGACACTGAAGCTTTCTTT. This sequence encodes CAWNKQGLDTEAFF.